The rows below give T cell receptor beta chains drawn from one sample of a study of T cell responses to AZD1222 COVID-19 vaccine. Some clones are missing from TCRdb's copy, which holds only in-frame ones; the method was immunoSEQ multiplex PCR. This table holds 72,000 or so clones, about nine tenths found once. The input for sequencing was peripheral blood, taken 28 days after the second AZD1222 dose. The receptor set was obtained from an adult who received the AZD1222 COVID-19 vaccine. CDR3s include the opening cysteine and the closing phenylalanine or tryptophan. A D gene is named only where the DNA matches it firmly. The listing skips clone size in some rows; elsewhere it reads once, few, many or a size class.

>TRBJ1-2|TRBV12-3/TRBV12-4|-|TRBD1|13
TGTGCCAGCAGTCAGGGGACAGCCCATGGCTACACCTTC
CASSQGTAHGYTF
>TRBJ2-5|TRBV6-5|-|TRBD1|14
TGTGCCAGCAGGACTACTGGACAGGGCCAGACCCAGTACTTC
CASRTTGQGQTQYF
>TRBJ2-1|TRBV6-5|-|-|14
TGTGCCAGCAGGTATTTTAGGGGCTACAATGAGCAGTTCTTC
CASRYFRGYNEQFF
>TRBJ1-4|TRBV12-5|-|-|12
TGTGCTAGTGGTTTGGTTGAGGAAAAACTGTTTTTT
CASGLVEEKLFF
>TRBJ1-2|TRBV19|once|-|13
TGTGCCACCTCATTGGACAAGATCTATGGCTACACCTTC
CATSLDKIYGYTF
>TRBJ2-7|TRBV2|few|-|18
TGTGCCAGCAGTGAAATTACAGCTTTGGGGGCTAGCGTCTACGAGCAGTACTTC
CASSEITALGASVYEQYF
>TRBJ1-1|TRBV2|-|TRBD1|11
TGTGCCATCTGGCAGGGGGGGGAAGCTTTCTTT
CAIWQGGEAFF
>TRBJ1-1|TRBV5-1|few|-|13
TGCGCCAGCAGCTTGGCTACAGCTCTAGAAGCTTTCTTT
CASSLATALEAFF
>TRBJ1-1|TRBV11-2|-|TRBD1|14
TGTGCCAGCAGCTCGACAGGGGGAAAGGGTGAAGCTTTCTTT
CASSSTGGKGEAFF
>TRBJ2-7|TRBV5-6|-|TRBD2|15
TGTGCCAGCAGCACAGGGAGACTAGCGGGAGACGAGCAGTACTTC
CASSTGRLAGDEQYF
>TRBJ2-7|TRBV5-4|-|TRBD2|13
TGTGCCAGCAGCTTTCCGGGGGGACGGGAGCAGTACTTC
CASSFPGGREQYF
>TRBJ2-3|TRBV11-2|-|-|15
TGTGCCAGCAGCTTAGATCCCGGGAGCACAGATACGCAGTATTTT
CASSLDPGSTDTQYF
>TRBJ1-1|TRBV28|-|TRBD1|15
TGTGCCAGCAGTTCCCCAGGGGGATCGAACACTGAAGCTTTCTTT
CASSSPGGSNTEAFF
>TRBJ2-1|TRBV7-8|-|-|11
TGTGCCAGCAGCCCGGACGCTGAGCAGTTCTTC
CASSPDAEQFF
>TRBJ1-2|TRBV9|-|-|13
TGTGCCAGCAGCGTAGAGGAGAACTATGGCTACACCTTC
CASSVEENYGYTF
>TRBJ2-7|TRBV28|-|-|13
TGTGCCAGCAGTTTCGGGGCTAGGGTAGAGCAGTACTTC
CASSFGARVEQYF
>TRBJ1-2|TRBV7-3|-|-|13
TGTGCCAGCAGCTTGGGGACTGGATATGGCTACACCTTC
CASSLGTGYGYTF
>TRBJ1-2|TRBV14|-|-|14
TGTGCCAGCAGCCAAGCTCGGGGTACCTATGGCTACACCTTC
CASSQARGTYGYTF
>TRBJ1-1|TRBV13|-|-|12
TGTGCCAGCAGCAATAGGCGGACTGAAGCTTTCTTT
CASSNRRTEAFF
>TRBJ2-1|TRBV6-4|once|-|15
TGTGCCAGCAGTGTGCGGGACAGATCCTACAATGAGCAGTTCTTC
CASSVRDRSYNEQFF
>TRBJ2-7|TRBV10-3|-|-|14
TGTGCCATCAGTGGGGACAACAATATTTACGAGCAGTACTTC
CAISGDNNIYEQYF
>TRBJ2-3|TRBV25-1|-|TRBD1|15
TGTGCCAGCAGCGAAGGGACAGGGCCTACAGATACGCAGTATTTT
CASSEGTGPTDTQYF
>TRBJ2-3|TRBV30|-|TRBD2|15
TGTGCCTGGAGGCAGTTAGCGGGAGGGCCAGATACGCAGTATTTT
CAWRQLAGGPDTQYF
>TRBJ1-5|TRBV7-2|few|-|16
TGTGCCAGCAGCTTAGCCGTGGGGGAGAGAGGTCAGCCCCAGCATTTT
CASSLAVGERGQPQHF
>TRBJ2-3|TRBV7-2|-|TRBD2|15
TGTGCCAGCAGCTTACCGACTAGCGGTGTAGATACGCAGTATTTT
CASSLPTSGVDTQYF
>TRBJ2-1|TRBV7-3|-|-|14
TGTGCCAGCAGCTTGGGACTTTCCTACAATGAGCAGTTCTTC
CASSLGLSYNEQFF
>TRBJ1-1|TRBV5-1|-|TRBD1|13
TGCGCCAGCATGGGGACAGGGGATGGTGAAGCTTTCTTT
CASMGTGDGEAFF
>TRBJ1-2|TRBV29-1|-|-|14
TGCAGCGTTGAAGATGGGGGGTCGAGCTATGGCTACACCTTC
CSVEDGGSSYGYTF
>TRBJ2-7|TRBV20-1|once|-|14
TGCAGTGCTAGTGGAGCAGTCCTATCCTACGAGCAGTACTTC
CSASGAVLSYEQYF
>TRBJ2-5|TRBV5-4|-|-|13
TGTGCCAGCAGCTTGGAGTACGAAGAGACCCAGTACTTC
CASSLEYEETQYF
>TRBJ1-4|TRBV19|-|-|13
TGTGCCAGTACAGAAGCAACTAATGAAAAACTGTTTTTT
CASTEATNEKLFF
>TRBJ2-7|TRBV2|once|TRBD1|14
TGTGCCAGCAGGTTACAGGGGGCCTCCTACGAGCAGTACTTC
CASRLQGASYEQYF
>TRBJ2-3|TRBV6-1|-|TRBD2|15
TGTGCCAGCAGTGAACGACCTAGCGGGATAGATACGCAGTATTTT
CASSERPSGIDTQYF
>TRBJ2-3|TRBV4-3|-|-|13
TGCGCCAGCAGCCAAGGTCTCGCAGATACGCAGTATTTT
CASSQGLADTQYF
>TRBJ2-1|TRBV24-1|-|TRBD1|15
TGTGCCACCAGTGACCGGACAGGTGCAGGTAATGAGCAGTTCTTC
CATSDRTGAGNEQFF
>TRBJ1-3|TRBV19|-|-|15
TGTGCCAGTAAGAACAGCCTTATATCTGGAAACACCATATATTTT
CASKNSLISGNTIYF
>TRBJ1-5|TRBV18|-|-|15
TGTGCCAGCGACAACGGTGGCTATAGCAATCAGCCCCAGCATTTT
CASDNGGYSNQPQHF
>TRBJ1-4|TRBV11-2|-|-|15
TGTGCCAGCAGCTTTCGACAGACAACTAATGAAAAACTGTTTTTT
CASSFRQTTNEKLFF
>TRBJ1-1|TRBV4-1|-|TRBD1|16
TGCGCCAGCAGCTATACAGGGGGCGGAGGGAACACTGAAGCTTTCTTT
CASSYTGGGGNTEAFF
>TRBJ2-1|TRBV4-2|-|TRBD2|15
TGTGCCAGCAGCTCCGGGACTAGCGGGAGGAATGAGCAGTTCTTC
CASSSGTSGRNEQFF
>TRBJ1-3|TRBV5-1|-|-|15
TGCGCCAGCAGCTGGTCAGAAAACTCTGGAAACACCATATATTTT
CASSWSENSGNTIYF
>TRBJ2-2|TRBV18|-|-|15
TGTGCCAGCTCACCACAGGGCGCGAACACCGGGGAGCTGTTTTTT
CASSPQGANTGELFF